Below, 30 T cell receptor beta chains from the same sample are listed, as sequenced in a study of regulatory T cells in long-lasting Graves disease. Time point indicated: newly diagnosed GD, antithyroid drugs for less than 3 months. PBMC-derived RNA was used for the TCR library. In building TCR beta libraries, iRepertoire HTBI primers were used together with Arm-PCR of CDR3 regions. MiXCR was run by TCRdb on the multiplex PCR reads, yielding one entry per CDR3 protein. The sample shows 680,000 or so distinct CDR3 sequences, roughly 16% of them seen only once. The same sample was also studied in work on T cells in Graves' hyperthyroidism and ophthalmopathy.

The sample was peripheral blood mononuclear cells (PBMCs), taken at new diagnosis, from a patient treated with antithyroid drugs. The source is a woman between 25 and 40 years old with Graves disease.

Note on this clonotype: A read error may be the cause here, since a much bigger clone is one base away. The V and J genes are TRBV7-2 and TRBJ1-1; a weak D match, TRBD1 (6 bases). The CDR3 loop spans 16 amino acids. The V gene's germline CDR1 is SGHTA and CDR2 FQGNSA. The CDR3 spells CASSKQGFGTGTGAFF. The CDR3 region has the DNA TGTGCCAGCAGCAAACAGGGTTTTGGAACGGGCACTGGAGCTTTCTTT.

The J gene is TRBJ1-3, the V gene TRBV6-2 or TRBV6-3, with D hard to call. V was trimmed by 7 bases and J by 4 bases, leaving 8 bases between them. The CDR3 runs 12 residues. The germline V gene has CDR1 MNHEY and CDR2 SVGEGT. The CDR3 DNA reads TGTGCCAGCATCGGGTGGGGAAACACCATATATTTT. This gives the protein CASIGWGNTIYF.

This clonotype has at least ten counts. The chain is built from TRBV7-9 and TRBJ2-3; D remains unclear. Per germline, CDR1 SEHNR and CDR2 FQNEAQ (reference sequence). The length of the CDR3 is 13 residues. V was cut by 5 bases and J by 5 bases, with 11 bases left in between. CDR3 DNA sequence: TGTGCCAGCAGCCGGACCTTTAGAGATACGCAGTATTTT. Protein sequence: CASSRTFRDTQYF.

As to this clonotype: An end of the junction does not agree with germline; a read error may underlie this. The rearrangement links TRBV3-1 to TRBJ2-7; D uncertain. The CDR3 sequence is 12 residues long. In germline, CDR1 is LGHDT, CDR2 YNNKEL (reference sequence). The CDR3 DNA sequence: TGTGCCAGCGGCCAAGTGCAAGGACAGCAGTACTTC. This encodes CASGQVQGQQYF.

This clonotype was seen ten or more times. The chain links TRBV28 to TRBJ2-5; 8 nucleotides line up with TRBD1. J was trimmed by 0 bases and V by 3 bases; bases with no gene match: 6. The germline V gene has CDR1 MDHEN and CDR2 SYDVKM. The CDR3 spans 16 residues. The CDR3 nucleotides read TGTGCCAGCAGTTTCCTCGGGACAGGCTACCAAGAGACCCAGTACTTC. Encoded protein: CASSFLGTGYQETQYF.

This clonotype was detected a few times. This rearrangement joins TRBV3-1 to TRBJ1-2; 9 nucleotides line up with TRBD1. V trimming: 5 bases; J trimming: 3 bases; junction bases outside the gene matches: 4. From germline, CDR1 is LGHDT and CDR2 YNNKEL (reference sequence). The CDR3 consists of 14 residues. CDR3 sequence (DNA): TGTGCCAGCAGCGGGACAGGGAGGGACTATGGCTACACCTTC. Its translation is CASSGTGRDYGYTF.

The chain has TRBV19 and TRBJ2-1, with unresolved D. The CDR3 runs to 15 residues. Trimming left V 7 bases short and J 0 bases short, with 13 bases between. Germline V gene sequence: CDR1 LNHDA, CDR2 SQIVND (reference sequence). In DNA form, the CDR3 reads TGTGCCAGTAAGGCGGATTTGAGCTCCTACAATGAGCAGTTCTTC. This translates into CASKADLSSYNEQFF.

This clonotype appeared many times. The V and J genes are TRBV28 and TRBJ1-5; D is undetermined. The CDR3 covers 13 residues. Trimming took 8 bases from V and 1 from J, leaving 9 bases between them. CDR1 is MDHEN, CDR2 SYDVKM, per germline. Here the CDR3 reads CASGYLSNQPQHF. CDR3 DNA sequence: TGTGCCAGCGGCTATCTAAGCAATCAGCCCCAGCATTTT.

This clonotype has ten or more counts. This rearrangement joins TRBV6-1 to TRBJ2-7; TRBD2 aligns across 9 bases. V was pared by 6 bases and J by 4 bases, with 10 bases of the junction left unmatched. The CDR3 has 15 amino acids. In germline, CDR1 is MNHNS, CDR2 SASEGT. The CDR3 DNA reads TGTGCCAGCAGCCGGTCTAGCGGGATAGGGTACGAGCAGTACTTC. Translation: CASSRSSGIGYEQYF.

This clonotype was detected a few times. The chain carries TRBV20-1 and TRBJ2-1; TRBD2 aligns across 7 bases. V lost 7 bases and J lost 0; bases outside the gene matches: 12. There are 16 residues in the CDR3. Germline V gene lookup returns CDR1 DFQATT and CDR2 SNEGSKA (reference sequence). The DNA of the CDR3 is TGCAGTGGGGAGAGGAGCGGGATTAGCTCCTACAATGAGCAGTTCTTC. Its translation is CSGERSGISSYNEQFF.

This clonotype appeared many times. V gene TRBV28 combines with J gene TRBJ2-7, with D maybe TRBD1 (6 bases). This CDR3 spans 13 amino acids. V gave up 8 bases and J gave up 3 bases, with 14 bases separating them. Germline-derived CDR1 and CDR2 are MDHEN and SYDVKM. CDR3 coding DNA: TGTGCCAGCGGTGGACAGACGTTCTACGAGCAGTACTTC. Its protein is CASGGQTFYEQYF.

This clonotype was observed at least ten times. This chain joins TRBV6-5 and TRBJ2-7, with 9 bases lining up with TRBD2. Germline V gene lookup returns CDR1 MNHEY and CDR2 SVGAGI. V lost 2 bases and J lost 0; bases outside the gene matches: 5. The CDR3 runs 16 residues. The CDR3 region is CASSYIAGESSYEQYF. In DNA, the CDR3 is TGTGCCAGCAGTTACATAGCGGGAGAGAGCTCCTACGAGCAGTACTTC.

This clonotype has ten or more counts. The J gene is TRBJ1-1, the V gene TRBV7-2; D is uncertain. The ends were cut back, 1 base at V and 5 bases at J, with 8 bases in the middle. CDR1 and CDR2 (germline): SGHTA, FQGNSA. CDR3 length: 13 residues. CDR3 amino acids: CASSLEQFTEAFF. The CDR3 bases are TGTGCCAGCAGCTTAGAGCAGTTTACTGAAGCTTTCTTT.

This clonotype was observed a handful of times. V is TRBV6-1 and J is TRBJ2-5; D tentatively fits TRBD1 or TRBD2 (6 bases each). Germline CDR1 MNHNS, CDR2 SASEGT. Trimming took 11 bases from V and 1 from J, leaving 11 bases between them. CDR3 length: 12 amino acids. Here the CDR3 reads CAGGTTQETQYF. The CDR3 DNA reads TGTGCCGGGGGGACAACCCAAGAGACCCAGTACTTC.

There are a few counts of this clonotype. This rearrangement joins TRBV28 to TRBJ1-1, with D unresolved. This CDR3 has 12 residues. Trimming stripped 6 bases from V and 8 bases from J, with 13 bases between. Germline V gives CDR1 MDHEN, CDR2 SYDVKM. In DNA, the CDR3 is TGTGCCAGCAGGCTATTACACCAAGAAGCTTTCTTT. Translation: CASRLLHQEAFF. The full variable domain, with the rest looked up from reference TRBV28 and TRBJ1-1, is DVKVTQSSRYLVKRTGEKVFLECVQDMDHENMFWYRQDPGLGLRLIYFSYDVKMKEKGDIPEGYSVSREKKERFSLILESASTNQTSMYLCASRLLHQEAFFGQGTRLTVV.

This clonotype was observed many times. This sequence joins TRBV11-2 and TRBJ2-1; 8 bases are a match to TRBD2. The germline V gene has CDR1 SGHAT and CDR2 FQNNGV. V gave up 3 bases and J gave up 8 bases; unmatched junction bases: 12. The CDR3 length is 16 residues. CDR3 sequence (DNA): TGTGCCAGCAGCTTCGGGAGCGGGAGTATTGTCCATGAGCAGTTCTTC. Protein sequence: CASSFGSGSIVHEQFF.

The table lists this clonotype with many counts. The chain carries TRBV6-1 and TRBJ2-7, with D tentatively TRBD1 (7 bases). V lost 6 bases and J lost 6, with 21 bases in between. This CDR3 contains 15 residues. The germline gives CDR1 MNHNS, CDR2 SASEGT. CDR3 nucleotides: TGTGCCAGCAGCGTGACCGCAGGGGGAGCGGGCGAGCAGTACTTC. It codes for CASSVTAGGAGEQYF.

This clonotype has more than one count but fewer than ten. The chain couples TRBV9 to TRBJ2-5; TRBD2 matches at 8 bases. The CDR3 sequence is 14 residues long. Germline assignment: CDR1 SGDLS and CDR2 YYNGEE. J gave up 5 bases and V 0 bases, and 3 bases lay outside the gene matches. CDR3 nucleotides: TGTGCCAGCAGCGTAGCGGGGGGGCCGGAGACCCAGTACTTC. As protein: CASSVAGGPETQYF.

This clonotype was counted at least ten times. The V call is TRBV28, the J call TRBJ2-7; D assignment may be TRBD1 or TRBD2 (5 bases each). V was cut by 4 bases and J by 3 bases, with 28 bases left in between. Germline values: CDR1 MDHEN, CDR2 SYDVKM. The CDR3 contains 19 residues. The CDR3 bases are TGTGCCAGCAGTTCCTTCTACCCCCCCGGACCGAATGGGGGCTACGAGCAGTACTTC. Amino acids: CASSSFYPPGPNGGYEQYF.

This clonotype was seen only a few times. The gene calls are TRBV20-1 and TRBJ2-1; tentative D call: TRBD1 (5 bases). CDR3 length equals 12 residues. The germline V and J ends were trimmed by 3 bases and 9 bases, with 12 bases remaining between them. The germline CDR1 and CDR2 sequences are DFQATT and SNEGSKA (reference sequence). CDR3: CSARSQVSEQFF. The CDR3 DNA reads as TGCAGTGCTAGGTCACAGGTCAGTGAGCAGTTCTTC.

This clonotype occurred many times. This chain uses TRBV20-1 with TRBJ1-5; no firm D call. This CDR3 has 14 amino acids. V was trimmed by 0 bases and J by 6 bases, leaving 12 bases between them. Germline V gene lookup returns CDR1 DFQATT and CDR2 SNEGSKA (reference sequence). CDR3 protein: CSAREGEEAQPQHF. The CDR3 DNA follows: TGCAGTGCTAGAGAAGGAGAGGAGGCTCAGCCCCAGCATTTT.

This clonotype was picked up many times. V gene TRBV7-3 combines with J gene TRBJ1-1; unclear D gene. The CDR3 loop spans 17 amino acids. CDR1 and CDR2 (germline): SGHTA, FQGTGA. V dropped 4 bases and J dropped 4 bases, with 22 bases sitting between them. CDR3 region: CASSSQGLATGSTEAFF. CDR3 nucleotide sequence: TGTGCCAGCAGCTCCCAAGGATTGGCGACGGGCAGCACTGAAGCTTTCTTT.

There are a few counts of this clonotype. This chain links TRBV20-1 with TRBJ2-7; D is unresolved. CDR1 and CDR2 (germline): DFQATT, SNEGSKA (reference sequence). The V end lost 4 bases, the J end lost 3 bases, and 10 bases lay between the germline ends. The CDR3 consists of 12 residues. CDR3 sequence: CSAKRNNYEQYF. CDR3 DNA sequence: TGCAGTGCTAAACGGAATAACTACGAGCAGTACTTC.

This clonotype came up a few times. The V call is TRBV12-3 or TRBV12-4, the J call TRBJ1-6, with unresolved D. Trimming removed 7 bases at V and 4 bases at J, with 5 bases between. This CDR3 contains 12 residues. The CDR3: CASTHYNSPLHF. The CDR3 nucleotides read TGTGCCAGCACCCATTATAATTCACCCCTCCACTTT.

This clonotype has a handful of counts. The V gene is TRBV5-5, the J gene TRBJ2-3; either TRBD1 or TRBD2 may fit D (6 bases each). CDR1 is SGHKS, CDR2 YYEKEE, per germline (reference sequence). Trimming left V 5 bases short and J 4 bases short, with 14 bases between. The CDR3 is 14 amino acids. The CDR3 nucleotides read TGTGCCAGCAGGCGGGACACAGCAGCAGATACGCAGTATTTT. Translation: CASRRDTAADTQYF. The full variable domain, completed using reference TRBV5-5 and TRBJ2-3, is DAGVTQSPTHLIKTRGQQVTLRCSPISGHKSVSWYQQVLGQGPQFIFQYYEKEERGRGNFPDRFSARQFPNYSSELNVNALLLGDSALYLCASRRDTAADTQYFGPGTRLTVL.

Comments on this clonotype: Possible read error: a much larger clone is one base away. This chain joins TRBV5-1 and TRBJ2-1; D ambiguous. The J call could be wrong; TRBJ2-3 is a better fit for the DNA end. The CDR3 is 16 residues long. CDR1 is SGHRS, CDR2 YFSETQ, per germline. DNA for the CDR3: TGCGCCAGCAGCTTGGTCAGGCCGAGTTCGTCAGATACGCAGTATTTT. Its translation: CASSLVRPSSSDTQYF.

The CDR3 coding sequence is TGTGCCAGTAGTATAGACCACAGGAGATTCACTGAAGCTTTCTTT. The encoded protein is CASSIDHRRFTEAFF. This chain uses TRBV19 with TRBJ1-1; D is possibly TRBD1 (5 bases). Germline values: CDR1 LNHDA, CDR2 SQIVND (reference sequence). CDR3 size: 15 residues. V was shortened by 0 bases and J by 4 bases, with 12 bases between the two germline ends.

The chain employs TRBV4-2 and TRBJ2-1; weak D call: TRBD2 (6 bases). Trimming removed 3 bases from V and 10 bases from J, with 19 bases in between. From germline, CDR1 is LGHNA and CDR2 YNFKEQ. This CDR3 has 15 amino acids. CDR3 nucleotides: TGTGCCAGCAGCCAGGGTCAGGGCGGGGATCAGGAGCAGTTCTTC. Translated: CASSQGQGGDQEQFF.

The rearrangement uses TRBV6-5 and TRBJ2-1, with a possible D match to TRBD2 (5 bases). V shed 2 bases and J shed 9 bases, with 17 bases lying between them. Germline CDR1 and CDR2: MNHEY and SVGAGI. CDR3 length: 15 amino acids. The CDR3 region is CASSYDTRTGIEQFF. In nucleotides, the CDR3 is TGTGCCAGCAGTTACGATACTAGAACGGGAATTGAGCAGTTCTTC.

This clonotype was observed many times. The chain has TRBV9 and TRBJ1-2; 7 bases line up with TRBD1. The CDR3 spans 13 residues. V lost 4 bases, J lost 4 bases, and 4 bases stayed unmatched. The germline V gene has CDR1 SGDLS and CDR2 YYNGEE. This chain's CDR3 is CASSPAGGYGYTF. CDR3 coding DNA: TGTGCCAGCAGCCCGGCAGGGGGCTATGGCTACACCTTC.